This entry lists 5 T cell receptor beta chains sequenced from one sample in a study of early T cells in non-severe SARS-CoV-2 infection. A single record per CDR3 protein comes from TCRdb applying MiXCR to the 5' RACE reads. This table holds 20,000 to 25,000 distinct CDR3 sequences, roughly 5% found once. The sample consisted of whole blood. The receptors stem from an adult who was a healthcare worker with PCR-confirmed SARS-CoV-2 infection or an uninfected control (not recorded which).

This clonotype occurred a few times. A read error is possible here, since a much larger clone lies one base away. The V call is TRBV12-3 or TRBV12-4, the J call TRBJ1-6, with D uncertain. Trimming stripped 5 bases from V and 14 bases from J, with 16 bases between. The CDR3 is made up of 13 amino acids. Here the CDR3 DNA reads TGTGCCAGCAGTACCCAACAGAGTTTCACCCTCCACTTT. This sequence encodes CASSTQQSFTLHF.

The rearrangement uses TRBV2 and TRBJ2-2; 7 bases fit TRBD1. Germline trimming cut 7 bases from V and 5 bases from J; bases unmatched to any gene: 10. Germline V gives CDR1 SNHLY, CDR2 FYNNEI. This CDR3 region has 15 residues. The CDR3 loop reads CASTKTGSITGELFF. The CDR3 nucleotides are TGTGCCAGCACCAAGACAGGGAGTATTACCGGGGAGCTGTTTTTT.

The J gene is TRBJ2-3, the V gene TRBV6-1; 7 nucleotides agree with TRBD2. This CDR3 is 14 amino acids long. In germline, CDR1 is MNHNS, CDR2 SASEGT. Trimming at V came to 5 bases and at J to 1 base, leaving 3 bases not matched to a gene. CDR3 in DNA: TGTGCCAGCAGTCCGGGACTACGCACAGATACGCAGTATTTT. Its translation is CASSPGLRTDTQYF.

This clonotype was recorded at least ten times. V is TRBV12-3 or TRBV12-4 and J is TRBJ1-4; tentative D call: TRBD1 (5 bases). The length of the CDR3 is 12 residues. Trimming shortened V by 9 bases and J by 8 bases, and 13 bases separated the two germline ends. CDR3 coding DNA: TGTGCCAGTAGGCGCGGGGGGGAAAAACTGTTTTTT. Translating gives CASRRGGEKLFF.

In its sample, this clonotype was seen many times. The chain recombines TRBV30 with TRBJ1-1; D unresolved. The V end was cut by 3 bases, the J end by 11 bases, with 19 bases between. Germline V CDR1 and CDR2: GTSNPN, SVGIG (reference sequence). CDR3 length: 13 amino acids. This chain's CDR3 is CAWSDPARRVAFF. DNA for the CDR3: TGTGCCTGGAGCGACCCCGCCAGGAGAGTGGCTTTCTTT.